This T cell receptor beta chain was identified in a study of human T cells and chemical hapten exposure. Worth noting for this clonotype: Its antigen is as yet unknown.

The authors' processing: Per-sample TCR counts ranged from about 20,000 to 750,000, median around 96,000. TCRdb called the RACE reads again in MiXCR, with one record for every CDR3 protein. These V and J calls originate from TCRdb's pipeline instead of the authors' own analysis. The table has around 380,000 distinct CDR3 sequences, around 5.5% seen once. Study-wide results and limits: Those TCRs sitting above 1 in 1000 frequency stayed the same with DPC sensitization. Expanded TCRs were compared with controls, and the expanded TCRs formed significantly more large CDR3 similarity clusters. Patch test score rose with PT1 expanded TCR count, significant at thresholds 8, 16 and 32, not 4.

As for time point: pre-sensitization, week 0. Treatment in this sample: therapeutic diphenylcyclopropenone sensitization with weekly scalp DPC. This material consisted of whole blood, taken in connection with sensitization to the hapten diphenylcyclopropenone (DPC). The TCR comes from a woman in her late teens or twenties with alopecia areata. Some clones in this sample may be carry-over from other donors' samples.

CDR3 amino acids: CASSLESAVTEAFF. The CDR3 DNA reads as TGTGCCAGCAGTTTAGAATCTGCAGTTACTGAAGCTTTCTTT. The genes are TRBV28 and TRBJ1-1; D unclear. This CDR3 is 14 amino acids long. The V end was cut by 2 bases, the J end by 5 bases, with 12 bases between. Germline values: CDR1 MDHEN, CDR2 SYDVKM.